Shown below are 32 T cell receptor beta chains from a single sample sequenced in a study of blood T cells in healthy people across ages. The use of a sample-barcoded 5' primer and a J-beta primer mix characterized a second PCR of roughly 7 to 11 cycles. TCRdb used MiXCR to reprocess the 5' RACE reads, holding one entry per CDR3 protein. This table has hundreds of thousands of distinct CDR3 sequences, approximately 31% appearing once. The specimen was blood. These receptors all come from an elderly woman in good health.

The table lists this clonotype with many counts. The chain recombines TRBV9 with TRBJ2-7; D call uncertain. The germline V gene has CDR1 SGDLS and CDR2 YYNGEE. The length of the CDR3 is 13 residues. Trimming stripped 2 bases from V and 2 bases from J, with 8 bases between. CDR3: CASSVSGTYEQYF. The CDR3 DNA follows: TGTGCCAGCAGCGTGAGTGGAACCTACGAGCAGTACTTC.

As concerns this clonotype: This may be a read error: a much more frequent sequence differs by one nucleotide. J is TRBJ2-4 and V is TRBV7-2; 13 bases align to TRBD2. The J call is in doubt because the DNA end fits TRBJ2-7 better. The CDR3 is 15 amino acids. In germline, CDR1 is SGHTA, CDR2 FQGNSA. The CDR3 DNA follows: TGTGCCAGCGAACTAGCGGGGGGGAAGGGATACGAGCAGTACTTC. Encoded protein: CASELAGGKGYEQYF.

Here the CDR3 reads CASQGGTQGAKNIQYF. The DNA for the CDR3 is TGTGCCAGCCAAGGGGGGACCCAAGGGGCCAAAAACATTCAGTACTTC. The chain combines TRBV28 with TRBJ2-4; D might be TRBD1 or TRBD2, each matching 6 bases. V was cut by 8 bases and J by 1 base, with 18 bases left in between. Germline CDR1 is MDHEN and CDR2 is SYDVKM. The CDR3 consists of 16 residues.

A note on this clonotype: A much larger clone differs from this one at a single base, so this may be a read error. V gene TRBV2 combines with J gene TRBJ2-1; unclear D gene. Judging by the DNA end, TRBJ2-7 fits better; the J call may be wrong. This CDR3 has 11 residues. Germline CDR1 and CDR2: SNHLY and FYNNEI. The CDR3 nucleotides are TGTGCCAGCACCCAGAGGAATGAGCAGTACTTC. It translates to CASTQRNEQYF.

This clonotype was detected ten times or more. The chain is built from TRBV4-2 and TRBJ2-3, with TRBD2 matching over 7 bases. The germline gives CDR1 LGHNA, CDR2 YNFKEQ. Germline trimming cut 4 bases from V and 0 bases from J; bases unmatched to any gene: 10. The CDR3 sequence is 17 residues long. The CDR3 region has the DNA TGTGCCAGCAGCCCCGCCCTAGCGGTTACTAGCACAGATACGCAGTATTTT. This sequence encodes CASSPALAVTSTDTQYF.

The genes are TRBV2 and TRBJ1-4; D may be TRBD1 (6 bases). Trimming shortened V by 7 bases and J by 8 bases, and 20 bases separated the two germline ends. This CDR3 is built from 15 residues. Germline V gene data show CDR1 as SNHLY and CDR2 as FYNNEI. The CDR3 DNA reads as TGTGCCAGCATGCAGAGGGGACAATGGGGCGAAAAACTGTTTTTT. Amino acid sequence: CASMQRGQWGEKLFF.

Regarding this clonotype: Sequence at one end of the junction differs from germline and may be a read error. The genes are TRBV5-1 and TRBJ1-5; D uncertain. CDR1 and CDR2 from the germline V gene are SGHRS and YFSETQ. This CDR3 is built from 15 residues. In nucleotides, the CDR3 is TGCGTCAGCAGCCCAGACGGCGGGAGCAATCAGCCCCAGCATTTT. Its protein is CVSSPDGGSNQPQHF.

This clonotype was observed a single time. The chain is built from TRBV9 and TRBJ1-2; D might be TRBD1 (6 bases). The CDR3 sequence is 15 residues long. In germline, CDR1 is SGDLS, CDR2 YYNGEE. Trimming removed 4 bases from V and 6 bases from J, with 19 bases in between. The CDR3 DNA follows: TGTGCCAGCAGCCTCCGAGTAGGGGGGCCCGATGGCTACACCTTC. It specifies CASSLRVGGPDGYTF.

The chain uses TRBV25-1 and TRBJ1-1; 7 positions agree with TRBD1. J was trimmed by 3 bases and V by 4 bases; bases with no gene match: 8. Germline CDR1 MGHDK, CDR2 SYGVNS. This CDR3 has 15 residues. Here the CDR3 reads CASSGLGGPDTEAFF. The CDR3 DNA sequence: TGTGCCAGCAGTGGCCTAGGGGGCCCCGACACTGAAGCTTTCTTT.

V is TRBV12-3 or TRBV12-4 and J is TRBJ2-3; 7 nucleotides agree with TRBD2. The CDR3 loop spans 14 amino acids. V lost 2 bases, J lost 9 bases, and 8 bases stayed unmatched. The CDR3 here is CASSLSSGGGTQYF. DNA for the CDR3: TGTGCCAGCAGTTTATCGTCTGGGGGGGGGACGCAGTATTTT.

In its sample, this clonotype was seen once. A much larger clone lies a single base off, so this may be a read error. The V and J genes are TRBV5-6 and TRBJ2-5, with D uncertain. This CDR3 has 13 amino acids. Germline CDR1 is SGHDT and CDR2 is YYEEEE. CDR3: CAGSFSWEETQYF. The CDR3 bases are TGTGCCGGCAGCTTCAGCTGGGAAGAGACCCAGTACTTC.

Only a few counts were recorded for this clonotype. This chain connects TRBV28 to TRBJ1-5; TRBD1 matches 7 bases. V lost 5 bases, J lost 0 bases, and 10 bases stayed unmatched. This CDR3 region has 17 residues. Germline-derived CDR1 and CDR2 are MDHEN and SYDVKM. The DNA of the CDR3 is TGTGCCAGCAGTATGCGGACAGGTCGATATAGCAATCAGCCCCAGCATTTT. It codes for CASSMRTGRYSNQPQHF.

The chain uses TRBV19 and TRBJ1-1; 12 nucleotides match TRBD1. The V segment lost 8 bases and the J segment 6 bases; nucleotides outside the gene matches: 7. Germline CDR1 and CDR2: LNHDA and SQIVND (reference sequence). The CDR3 spans 14 residues. The CDR3 DNA follows: TGTGCCAGTTCCCTGGGACAGGGGGCCCCTGAAGCTTTCTTT. This sequence encodes CASSLGQGAPEAFF.

This clonotype was picked up many times. The rearrangement joins TRBV7-2 to TRBJ1-4; 7 nucleotides line up with TRBD1. Germline V gene lookup returns CDR1 SGHTA and CDR2 FQGNSA. The CDR3 length is 15 residues. With V trimmed by 5 bases and J by 5 bases, 8 bases remained unmatched. CDR3 nucleotide sequence: TGTGCCAGCAGCCGGGGGACAGCGGTAAATGAAAAACTGTTTTTT. Protein sequence: CASSRGTAVNEKLFF. Full variable domain (missing parts from reference TRBV7-2 and TRBJ1-4): GAGVSQSPSNKVTEKGKDVELRCDPISGHTALYWYRQSLGQGLEFLIYFQGNSAPDKSGLPSDRFSAERTGGSVSTLTIQRTQQEDSAVYLCASSRGTAVNEKLFFGSGTQLSVL.

Details on this clonotype: An end of the junction does not agree with germline; a read error may underlie this. The J gene is TRBJ2-1, the V gene TRBV2; 8 nucleotides agree with TRBD1. The germline CDR1 and CDR2 sequences are SNHLY and FYNNEI. This CDR3 has 16 amino acids. The CDR3 sequence: CANSKTGGSSYNEQFF. The DNA for the CDR3 is TGTGCCAACAGTAAAACAGGGGGGTCCTCCTACAATGAGCAGTTCTTC. The whole variable domain, filled in from reference TRBV2 and TRBJ2-1, reads EPEVTQTPSHQVTQMGQEVILRCVPISNHLYFYWYRQILGQKVEFLVSFYNNEISEKSEIFDDQFSVERPDGSNFTLKIRSTKLEDSAMYFCANSKTGGSSYNEQFFGPGTRLTVL.

The V and J genes are TRBV2 and TRBJ2-4; tentatively, D is TRBD1 (5 bases). Looked up from germline, CDR1 is SNHLY and CDR2 is FYNNEI. The CDR3 has 15 amino acids. Between the trimmed V and J ends, which lost 2 bases and 8 bases, there was a span of 16 bases. The DNA of the CDR3 is TGTGCCAGCAGTGAAAGGTTAGGGCAGGGTCACATTCAGTACTTC. Translation gives CASSERLGQGHIQYF. Together with reference TRBV2 and TRBJ2-4, the CDR3 gives the full variable domain: EPEVTQTPSHQVTQMGQEVILRCVPISNHLYFYWYRQILGQKVEFLVSFYNNEISEKSEIFDDQFSVERPDGSNFTLKIRSTKLEDSAMYFCASSERLGQGHIQYFGAGTRLSVL.

Ten or more counts support this clonotype. The V gene is TRBV5-4, the J gene TRBJ1-2; no definite D call. V shed 2 bases and J shed 2 bases, with 10 bases lying between them. The CDR3 runs to 14 residues. The germline V gene encodes CDR1 SGHNT and CDR2 YYREEE (reference sequence). This CDR3 reads CASSLVAENYGYTF. In DNA, the CDR3 is TGTGCCAGCAGCTTAGTGGCCGAAAACTATGGCTACACCTTC.

This clonotype turned up a few times. The chain recombines TRBV18 with TRBJ2-5; 11 bases line up with TRBD2. The end of the DNA aligns better with TRBJ2-7, so the J call may be wrong. CDR1 and CDR2 from the germline V gene are KGHSH and LQKENI. This CDR3 has 16 residues. CDR3 DNA sequence: TGTGCCAGCTCACCACAAGGGACTAGCGGCCCCTACGAGCAGTACTTC. Translated: CASSPQGTSGPYEQYF.

The chain links TRBV7-6 to TRBJ1-2; D gene ambiguous. The germline V gene has CDR1 SGHVS and CDR2 FNYEAQ. CDR3 size: 13 residues. V lost 5 bases and J lost 2, with 9 bases in between. The CDR3 spells CASSPDKNYGYTF. The CDR3 DNA reads as TGTGCCAGCAGCCCCGACAAGAACTATGGCTACACCTTC.

The sample holds many counts of this clonotype. This chain connects TRBV5-1 to TRBJ2-3, with D possibly matching TRBD1 (5 bases). This CDR3 spans 14 amino acids. V shed 2 bases and J shed 2 bases, with 9 bases lying between them. CDR1 SGHRS and CDR2 YFSETQ come from the germline V gene. The CDR3 is CASSFRGFTDTQYF. In DNA, the CDR3 is TGCGCCAGCAGCTTTAGGGGATTCACAGATACGCAGTATTTT.

The V call is TRBV7-2, the J call TRBJ2-2; TRBD2 agrees at 8 bases. Germline-derived CDR1 and CDR2 are SGHTA and FQGNSA. The length of the CDR3 is 16 residues. The V and J ends lost 2 bases and 6 bases, in that order; junction bases with no gene match: 8. The CDR3 nucleotides are TGTGCCAGCAGCTTAAGCCGGGGGGGCCGGGCCGGGGAGCTGTTTTTT. This gives the protein CASSLSRGGRAGELFF.

This clonotype was seen repeatedly, ten times or more. This sequence joins TRBV5-1 and TRBJ2-5, with no clear D. The CDR3 is 14 residues long. The ends were cut back, 0 bases at V and 5 bases at J, with 11 bases in the middle. Per germline, CDR1 SGHRS and CDR2 YFSETQ. The CDR3 DNA is TGCGCCAGCAGCTTGGATCTTTTTGGGGAGACCCAGTACTTC. Encoded protein: CASSLDLFGETQYF.

To note about this clonotype: Being one base from a much bigger clone, this may be a read error. The chain uses TRBV3-1 and TRBJ2-5, with D tentatively TRBD1 (5 bases). Germline lookup yields CDR1 LGHDT and CDR2 YNNKEL (reference sequence). The CDR3 is 15 amino acids. Deletions cut 3 bases from V and 5 bases from J, with 16 bases between. The CDR3 region is CASSQDTRKRETQYF. The CDR3 DNA reads TGTGCCAGCAGCCAGGACACCAGGAAGAGGGAGACCCAGTACTTC.

In this sample, this clonotype turned up many times. This rearrangement joins TRBV6-5 to TRBJ2-5; the match to TRBD2 covers 8 bases. Germline loops: CDR1 MNHEY, CDR2 SVGAGI. The ends lost 4 bases at V and 10 bases at J; junction bases unmatched: 11. This CDR3 comprises 14 residues. CDR3 sequence (DNA): TGTGCCAGCAGTTCCACTAGCGGAAGGTCAAGCCAGTACTTC. As protein: CASSSTSGRSSQYF.

This clonotype was observed at least ten times. This sequence joins TRBV29-1 and TRBJ1-2; D may be TRBD1 (6 bases). CDR3 length: 12 residues. Germline CDR1 and CDR2: SQVTM and ANQGSEA. Trimming cost V 3 bases and J 8 bases, with 13 bases left between them. CDR3 in amino acids: CSVDQGMGGYTF. The CDR3, as DNA: TGCAGCGTTGATCAGGGGATGGGGGGCTACACCTTC.

This clonotype was counted at least ten times. This rearrangement joins TRBV5-6 to TRBJ2-1, with D possibly TRBD1 on 5 matching bases. The CDR3 runs 14 residues. With 2 bases removed from V and 4 bases from J, the gap between germline ends came to 10 bases. Germline V gives CDR1 SGHDT, CDR2 YYEEEE. In nucleotides, the CDR3 is TGTGCCAGCAGCTTCGACAGCTTATACAATGAGCAGTTCTTC. Its translation: CASSFDSLYNEQFF.

This clonotype showed up just a few times. The chain recombines TRBV6-5 with TRBJ2-1; maybe TRBD2 (5 bases). CDR3 size: 15 residues. CDR1 is MNHEY and CDR2 is SVGAGI in the germline V gene. With 0 bases removed from V and 4 bases from J, the gap between germline ends came to 10 bases. CDR3 amino acids: CASSYSEVGYNEQFF. The CDR3, as DNA: TGTGCCAGCAGTTACTCGGAGGTGGGGTACAATGAGCAGTTCTTC.

This clonotype showed up just a few times. The rearrangement uses TRBV20-1 and TRBJ1-5, with D unclear. Germline CDR1 reads DFQATT; CDR2 reads SNEGSKA (reference sequence). The CDR3 has 14 residues. The V and J ends lost 5 bases and 7 bases respectively, with 18 bases between them. This CDR3 is CSAPRAGLQQPQHF. The CDR3 bases are TGCAGTGCTCCGAGGGCGGGTTTACAGCAGCCCCAGCATTTT.

This clonotype was observed at least ten times. The V gene is TRBV5-6, the J gene TRBJ1-6, with 9 bases fitting TRBD1. V shed 4 bases and J 8 bases; nucleotides not matched to a gene: 4. Germline lookup yields CDR1 SGHDT and CDR2 YYEEEE. The CDR3 has 14 residues. The DNA of the CDR3 is TGTGCCAGCAGCCCGGGACAGGGTTATTCACCCCTCCACTTT. This encodes CASSPGQGYSPLHF.

This clonotype was recorded at least ten times. The J gene is TRBJ2-5, the V gene TRBV4-2; D may be TRBD2 (5 bases). The CDR3 length is 13 residues. The V gene lost 1 base and the J gene lost 5 bases, with 8 bases spanning the gap. From germline, CDR1 is LGHNA and CDR2 YNFKEQ. The chain's CDR3 is CASSQAGSETQYF. CDR3 nucleotides: TGTGCCAGCAGCCAAGCGGGGTCGGAGACCCAGTACTTC.

This clonotype was seen only a few times. The V call is TRBV20-1, the J call TRBJ2-3; TRBD1 matches at 9 bases. CDR3 length: 18 residues. The junction had 14 bases not matched to a gene; V was cut back by 3 bases and J by 1 base. Germline CDR1 reads DFQATT; CDR2 reads SNEGSKA (reference sequence). In DNA form, the CDR3 reads TGCAGTGCTAGCCCCGTACCGGGACGGACAGGGGGCACAGATACGCAGTATTTT. Protein: CSASPVPGRTGGTDTQYF.

This clonotype was seen repeatedly, ten times or more. This chain joins TRBV20-1 and TRBJ2-5; 12 nucleotides line up with TRBD2. With V trimmed by 3 bases and J by 5 bases, 13 bases remained unmatched. This CDR3 comprises 17 residues. CDR1 is DFQATT, CDR2 SNEGSKA, per germline (reference sequence). The CDR3 loop is CSASSSGGAGRWETQYF. The CDR3 DNA sequence: TGCAGTGCTAGTTCTAGCGGGGGGGCCGGGAGATGGGAGACCCAGTACTTC.